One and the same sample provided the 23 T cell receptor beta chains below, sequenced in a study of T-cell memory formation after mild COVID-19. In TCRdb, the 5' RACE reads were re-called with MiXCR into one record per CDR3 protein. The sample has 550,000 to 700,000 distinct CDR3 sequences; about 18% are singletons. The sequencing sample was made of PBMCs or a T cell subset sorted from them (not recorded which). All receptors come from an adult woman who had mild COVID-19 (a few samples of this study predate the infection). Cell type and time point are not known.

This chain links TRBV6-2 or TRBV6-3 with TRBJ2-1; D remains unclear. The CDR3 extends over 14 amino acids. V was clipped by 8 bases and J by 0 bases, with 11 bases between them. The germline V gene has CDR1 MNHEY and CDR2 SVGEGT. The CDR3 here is CASRVVGSYNEQFF. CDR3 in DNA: TGTGCCAGCCGTGTGGTAGGCTCCTACAATGAGCAGTTCTTC.

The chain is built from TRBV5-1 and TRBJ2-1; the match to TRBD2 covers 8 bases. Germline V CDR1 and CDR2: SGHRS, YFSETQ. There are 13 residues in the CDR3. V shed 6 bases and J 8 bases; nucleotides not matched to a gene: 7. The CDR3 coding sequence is TGCGCCAGCACCCTCATCGGGAGGGATGAGCAGTTCTTC. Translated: CASTLIGRDEQFF.

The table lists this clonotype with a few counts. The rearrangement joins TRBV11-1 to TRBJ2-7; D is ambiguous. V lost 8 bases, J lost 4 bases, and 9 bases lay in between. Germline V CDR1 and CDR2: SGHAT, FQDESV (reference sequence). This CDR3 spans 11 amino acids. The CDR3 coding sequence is TGTGCCAGCGGAAAAAGTTACGAGCAGTACTTC. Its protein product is CASGKSYEQYF.

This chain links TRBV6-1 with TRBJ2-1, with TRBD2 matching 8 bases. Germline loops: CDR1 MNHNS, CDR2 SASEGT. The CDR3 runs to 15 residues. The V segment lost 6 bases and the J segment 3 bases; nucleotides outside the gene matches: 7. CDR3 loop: CASSASGGFYNEQFF. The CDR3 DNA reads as TGTGCCAGCAGCGCGTCGGGGGGGTTCTACAATGAGCAGTTCTTC.

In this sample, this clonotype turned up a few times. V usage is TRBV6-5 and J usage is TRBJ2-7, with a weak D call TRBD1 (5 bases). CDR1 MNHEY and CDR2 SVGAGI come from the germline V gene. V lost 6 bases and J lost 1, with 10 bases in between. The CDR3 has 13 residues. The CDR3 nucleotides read TGTGCCAGCAGGACAGCTGGTTCCTACGAGCAGTACTTC. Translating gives CASRTAGSYEQYF.

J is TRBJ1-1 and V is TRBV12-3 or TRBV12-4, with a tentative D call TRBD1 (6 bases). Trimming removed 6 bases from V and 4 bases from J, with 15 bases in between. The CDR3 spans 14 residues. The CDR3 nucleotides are TGTGCCAGCAGGCAGGGGAGTCAGGGCACTGAAGCTTTCTTT. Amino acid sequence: CASRQGSQGTEAFF.

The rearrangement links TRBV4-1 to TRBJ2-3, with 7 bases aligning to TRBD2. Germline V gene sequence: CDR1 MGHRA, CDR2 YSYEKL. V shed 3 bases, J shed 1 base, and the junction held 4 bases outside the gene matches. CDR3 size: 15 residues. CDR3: CASSHYGLGTDTQYF. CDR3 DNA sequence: TGCGCCAGCAGCCACTACGGACTAGGCACAGATACGCAGTATTTT.

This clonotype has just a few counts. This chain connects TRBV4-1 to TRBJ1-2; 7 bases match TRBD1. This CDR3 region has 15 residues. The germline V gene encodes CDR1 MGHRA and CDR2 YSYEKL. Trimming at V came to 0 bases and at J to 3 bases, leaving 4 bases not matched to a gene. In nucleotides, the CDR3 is TGCGCCAGCAGCCAAGATCAGGGGGGTTACTATGGCTACACCTTC. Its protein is CASSQDQGGYYGYTF.

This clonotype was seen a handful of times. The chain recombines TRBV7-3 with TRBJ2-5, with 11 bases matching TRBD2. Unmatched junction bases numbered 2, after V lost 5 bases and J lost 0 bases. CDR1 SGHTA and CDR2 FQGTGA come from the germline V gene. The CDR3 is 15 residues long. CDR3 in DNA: TGTGCCAGCAGCCGACTAGCGGGGCACCAAGAGACCCAGTACTTC. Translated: CASSRLAGHQETQYF.

CDR3 nucleotide sequence: TGTGCCAGCAGTTTGGAACCAGCCTACAATGAGCAGTTCTTC. The encoded protein is CASSLEPAYNEQFF. The chain couples TRBV12-3 or TRBV12-4 to TRBJ2-1; D is uncertain. Trimming left V 3 bases short and J 2 bases short, with 8 bases between. The CDR3 is made up of 14 amino acids.

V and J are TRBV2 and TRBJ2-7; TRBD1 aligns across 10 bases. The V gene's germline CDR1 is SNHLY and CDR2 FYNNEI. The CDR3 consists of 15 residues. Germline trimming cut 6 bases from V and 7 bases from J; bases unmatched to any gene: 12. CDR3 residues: CASRTGTGVFQEQYF. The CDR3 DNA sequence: TGTGCCAGCAGGACCGGGACAGGGGTCTTTCAGGAGCAGTACTTC.

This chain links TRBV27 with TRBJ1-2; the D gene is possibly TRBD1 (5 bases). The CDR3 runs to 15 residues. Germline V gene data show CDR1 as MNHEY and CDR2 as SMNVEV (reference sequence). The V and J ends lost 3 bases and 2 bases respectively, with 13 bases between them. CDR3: CASSFYRGYNYGYTF. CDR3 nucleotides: TGTGCCAGCAGTTTTTATAGGGGTTACAACTATGGCTACACCTTC.

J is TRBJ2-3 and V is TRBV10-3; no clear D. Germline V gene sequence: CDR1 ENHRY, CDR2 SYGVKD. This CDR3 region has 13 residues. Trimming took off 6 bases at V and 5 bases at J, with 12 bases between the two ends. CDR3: CAIRDRIGDTQYF. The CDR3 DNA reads TGTGCCATCAGGGATAGGATCGGAGATACGCAGTATTTT.

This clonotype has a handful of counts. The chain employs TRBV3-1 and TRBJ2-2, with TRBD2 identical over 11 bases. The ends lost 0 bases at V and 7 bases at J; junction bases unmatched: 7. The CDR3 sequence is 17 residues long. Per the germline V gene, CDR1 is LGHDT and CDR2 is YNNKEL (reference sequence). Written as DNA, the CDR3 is TGTGCCAGCAGCCAAGATTCACTAGCGGGAGTGATCGGGGAGCTGTTTTTT. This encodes CASSQDSLAGVIGELFF.

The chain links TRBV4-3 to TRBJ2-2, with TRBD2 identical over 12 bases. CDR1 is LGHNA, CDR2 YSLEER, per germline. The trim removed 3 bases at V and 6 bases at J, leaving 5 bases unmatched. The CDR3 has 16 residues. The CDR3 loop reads CASSQITSGRPGELFF. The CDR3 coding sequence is TGCGCCAGCAGCCAGATTACTAGCGGGAGGCCCGGGGAGCTGTTTTTT.

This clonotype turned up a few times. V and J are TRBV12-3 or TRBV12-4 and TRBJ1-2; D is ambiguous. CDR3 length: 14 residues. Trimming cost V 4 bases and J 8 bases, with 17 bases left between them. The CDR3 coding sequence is TGTGCCAGCAGTTCTACAATCTCCGGGAACGGCTACACCTTC. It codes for CASSSTISGNGYTF.

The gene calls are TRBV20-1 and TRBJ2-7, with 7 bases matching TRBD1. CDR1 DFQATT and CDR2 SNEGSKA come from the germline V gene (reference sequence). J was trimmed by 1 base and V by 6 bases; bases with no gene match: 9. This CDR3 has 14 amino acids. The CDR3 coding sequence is TGCAGTGCGTGGACCGGGACAGCTTCCTACGAGCAGTACTTC. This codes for CSAWTGTASYEQYF.

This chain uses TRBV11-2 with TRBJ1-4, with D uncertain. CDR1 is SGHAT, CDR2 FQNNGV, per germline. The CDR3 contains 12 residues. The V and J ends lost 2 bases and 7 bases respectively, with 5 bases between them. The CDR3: CASSLSPEKLFF. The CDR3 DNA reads TGTGCCAGCAGCTTAAGTCCTGAAAAACTGTTTTTT.

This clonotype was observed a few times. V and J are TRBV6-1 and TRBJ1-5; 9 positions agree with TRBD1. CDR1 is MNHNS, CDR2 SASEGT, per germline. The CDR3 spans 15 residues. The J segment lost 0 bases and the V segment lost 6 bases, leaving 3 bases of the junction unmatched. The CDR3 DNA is TGTGCCAGCAGGGGACAGGGTACTAGCAATCAGCCCCAGCATTTT. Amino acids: CASRGQGTSNQPQHF.

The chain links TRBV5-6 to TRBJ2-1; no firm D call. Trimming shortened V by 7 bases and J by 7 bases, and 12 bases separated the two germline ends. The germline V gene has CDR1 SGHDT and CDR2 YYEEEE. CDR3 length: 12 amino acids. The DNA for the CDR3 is TGTGCCAGCTACTCCGTGGGGAATGAGCAGTTCTTC. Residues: CASYSVGNEQFF.

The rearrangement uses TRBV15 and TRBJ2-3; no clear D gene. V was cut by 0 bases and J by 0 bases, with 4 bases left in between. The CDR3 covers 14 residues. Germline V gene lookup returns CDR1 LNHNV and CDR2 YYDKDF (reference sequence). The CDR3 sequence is CATSREWSTDTQYF. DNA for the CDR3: TGTGCCACCAGCAGAGAATGGAGCACAGATACGCAGTATTTT.

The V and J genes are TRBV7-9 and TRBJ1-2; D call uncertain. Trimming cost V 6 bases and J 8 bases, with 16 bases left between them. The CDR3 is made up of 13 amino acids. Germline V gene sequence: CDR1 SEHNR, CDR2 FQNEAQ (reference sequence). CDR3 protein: CASSPEVGGGYTF. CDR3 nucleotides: TGTGCCAGCAGTCCAGAGGTGGGCGGCGGCTACACCTTC.

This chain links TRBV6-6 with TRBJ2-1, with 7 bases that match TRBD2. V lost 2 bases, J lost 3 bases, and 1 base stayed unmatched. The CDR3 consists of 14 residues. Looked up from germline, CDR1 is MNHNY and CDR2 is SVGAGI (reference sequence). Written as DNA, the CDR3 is TGTGCCAGCAGTTACCAGCGGGACTACAATGAGCAGTTCTTC. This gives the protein CASSYQRDYNEQFF.